This TCR beta chain was sequenced for a study of blood T cell repertoires in COVID-19 (dated by TCRdb to 2018 to 2021). Regarding the research as a whole: Samples from collaborators originated in the United States, Italy and Spain and spanned both the acute and convalescent phases of COVID-19. The prospective study material was composed of cDNA or gDNA derived from T cells, B-cell-depleted T cells, or PBMCs. Subjects who had been exposed to COVID-19, were actively infected with it, or had recovered from it provided the deeply sampled blood TCRbeta repertoires that made up the dataset. The repertoires were made available in a free public database intended to serve as a resource for research on the immune response to SARS-CoV-2. The samples were drawn from two sources: the first 160 participants of the ongoing ImmuneRACE study, and 1,254 subjects contributed by 6 global collaborators. Nearly every sample came with metadata listing a de-identified subject ID, COVID-19 status, age in years and sex. Where available, HLA class I and class II types were obtained from metadata supplied by the sample provider rather than from assay-based typing. What the research found in general, with its limitations: The quantity of clinical and demographic metadata differed by source and by participant and was supplied without curation.

Measured from the cysteine to the phenylalanine, the CDR3 is 16 residues long. Left in the record is the CDR3 DNA by itself, 48 bases read in frame from the first base. According to the germline V gene, CDR1 reads MRHNA and CDR2 reads SNTAGT. The junction carries 10 bases between V and J, which are trimmed by 0 bases and 1 base respectively. This clone was counted only a few times. Its antigen is currently not known. Per-base qualities were not stored, and no clone one base away is much larger. The immunoSEQ Assay, a bias-controlled multiplex PCR, was used to amplify TCRbeta CDR3 regions from genomic DNA. The authors' analysis ran thus. Within the assay, amplification of reference gene primers was used to estimate how many nucleated cells each sample contained. To quantify the absolute abundance of each unique TCRbeta CDR3 rearrangement, sequence reads were collapsed and filtered. Productive Simpson clonality was computed per sample as the square root of Simpson's diversity index over productive rearrangements. TCRdb provides this immuneACCESS table in a form limited to in-frame rearrangements. Some clones are lacking; in checked studies, under half of them reflect an unresolved V gene, and why the rest are absent is not known. V and J calls and clone size are those listed in that table; D and trimming were worked out from the DNA. Present in this sample are roughly 300,000 clones, 80% to 90% of which were seen just once. The ten largest make up around 4.5% of the sample.

Participants in the prospective study were aged roughly 18 to 100 years, lived in 24 United States geographic areas, and enrolled through a virtual design. To assign participants to cohorts, the prospective study relied on clinical history that participants themselves reported in a screening survey and a study questionnaire. Each participant in the prospective study had whole blood, serum and a nasopharyngeal or oropharyngeal swab collected by mobile phlebotomists. Prospective study participants could optionally give additional blood draws and questionnaires over a roughly two-month period. Before DNA extraction, prospective study blood samples were shipped either frozen or at room temperature.

The source is a woman between 40 and 50 years old with acute COVID-19. The sample taken for sequencing was PBMCs or T cells enriched from blood (not recorded which). The sequence links TRBV6-4 to TRBJ2-1; the best D guess is TRBD2, with 5 bases matching. The nucleotides read TGTGCCAGCAGTGACTCAGGCGGGTCTTCCTACAATGAGCAGTTCTTC. It specifies CASSDSGGSSYNEQFF.